Each of the 8 T cell receptor beta chains below was sequenced from the same sample in a study of OX40 agonist ivuxolimab in advanced cancers. Here immunoSEQ multiplex PCR was the method, and the copy in TCRdb shows in-frame clones only, minus some. This sample has 60,000 to 75,000 clones, with around 88% found just once. The material was CD4+ or CD8+ T cells sorted from blood, obtained in a trial of the OX40 agonist ivuxolimab. The receptors were gathered from an adult with an advanced solid tumor such as melanoma, head and neck, liver or kidney cancer.

This clone was seen only once. The CDR3 DNA is TGTGCCAGCAGCGTAGGAGGGGGAGGAGGCTACGAGCAGTACTTC. Encoded protein: CASSVGGGGGYEQYF. The chain joins TRBV9 to TRBJ2-7; the D call may be TRBD1 or TRBD2 (6 bases each). Germline V gives CDR1 SGDLS, CDR2 YYNGEE. This CDR3 contains 15 residues. The germline V and J ends were trimmed by 0 bases and 3 bases, with 13 bases remaining between them.

The chain combines TRBV20-1 with TRBJ2-1, with 7 bases lining up with TRBD2. CDR1 and CDR2 from the germline V gene are DFQATT and SNEGSKA (reference sequence). J gave up 9 bases and V 6 bases, and 5 bases lay outside the gene matches. The CDR3 covers 11 residues. CDR3 amino acids: CSAAGAGEQFF. The CDR3 DNA is TGCAGTGCGGCGGGAGCGGGTGAGCAGTTCTTC.

The chain carries TRBV5-1 and TRBJ2-2, with 12 bases identical to TRBD1. Looked up from germline, CDR1 is SGHRS and CDR2 is YFSETQ. Trimming removed 4 bases from V and 7 bases from J; junction bases left unmatched: 17. This CDR3 comprises 19 residues. This CDR3 reads CASSPSPTGTGGFGGELFF. DNA of the CDR3: TGCGCCAGCAGCCCCTCCCCCACCGGGACAGGGGGCTTCGGCGGGGAGCTGTTTTTT.

V gene TRBV5-1 combines with J gene TRBJ1-6; D gene uncertain. Trimming took off 5 bases at V and 10 bases at J, with 13 bases between the two ends. Germline V gene data show CDR1 as SGHRS and CDR2 as YFSETQ. This CDR3 comprises 13 residues. CDR3 coding DNA: TGCGCCAGCAGGGCCGTAGCTGACTCACCCCTCCACTTT. This codes for CASRAVADSPLHF.

J is TRBJ1-2 and V is TRBV5-6; TRBD1 aligns across 8 bases. The ends lost 4 bases at V and 5 bases at J; junction bases unmatched: 10. Per the germline V gene, CDR1 is SGHDT and CDR2 is YYEEEE. The CDR3 length is 15 residues. The CDR3 spells CASSPLGTGNYGYTF. The CDR3 coding sequence is TGTGCCAGCAGCCCGCTAGGGACAGGAAATTATGGCTACACCTTC. Looking up the rest from reference TRBV5-6 and TRBJ1-2 gives the full variable domain: DAGVTQSPTHLIKTRGQQVTLRCSPKSGHDTVSWYQQALGQGPQFIFQYYEEEERQRGNFPDRFSGHQFPNYSSELNVNALLLGDSALYLCASSPLGTGNYGYTFGSGTRLTVV.

This clone was counted a single time. The chain combines TRBV27 with TRBJ2-3, with D tentatively TRBD2 (6 bases). V was cut by 3 bases and J by 2 bases, with 12 bases left in between. This CDR3 spans 15 amino acids. The V gene's germline CDR1 is MNHEY and CDR2 SMNVEV (reference sequence). Written as DNA, the CDR3 is TGTGCCAGCAGTTTGAAGGCGGGGTTCACAGATACGCAGTATTTT. Translating gives CASSLKAGFTDTQYF.

The chain uses TRBV10-3 and TRBJ2-5; 8 nucleotides match TRBD1. This CDR3 spans 15 amino acids. The trim removed 0 bases at V and 1 base at J, leaving 1 base unmatched. The germline V gene encodes CDR1 ENHRY and CDR2 SYGVKD. CDR3 sequence: CAISESTGAQETQYF. The CDR3 region has the DNA TGTGCCATCAGTGAGTCGACAGGGGCCCAAGAGACCCAGTACTTC.

The V gene is TRBV5-4, the J gene TRBJ2-7; 7 bases match TRBD1. J gave up 4 bases and V 4 bases, and 8 bases lay outside the gene matches. Germline lookup yields CDR1 SGHNT and CDR2 YYREEE (reference sequence). CDR3 size: 14 residues. The DNA for the CDR3 is TGTGCCAGCAGCAGAGGACAGGTGGGGTACGAGCAGTACTTC. The encoded protein is CASSRGQVGYEQYF.